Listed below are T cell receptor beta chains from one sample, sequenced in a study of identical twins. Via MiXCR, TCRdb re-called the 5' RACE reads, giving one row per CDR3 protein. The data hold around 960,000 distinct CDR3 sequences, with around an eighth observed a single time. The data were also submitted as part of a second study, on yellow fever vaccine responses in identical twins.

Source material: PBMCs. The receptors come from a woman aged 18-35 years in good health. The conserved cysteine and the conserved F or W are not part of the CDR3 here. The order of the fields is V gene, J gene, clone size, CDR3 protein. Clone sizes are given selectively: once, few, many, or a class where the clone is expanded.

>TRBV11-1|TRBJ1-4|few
ASSLRSSSRTTNEKLF
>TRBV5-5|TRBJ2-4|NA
ASSLLAGTAN
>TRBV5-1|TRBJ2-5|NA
ASLPGQGMETQY
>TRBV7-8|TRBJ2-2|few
ASSLGQAGPTGELF
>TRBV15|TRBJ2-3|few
ATSRGTFRLGGDTQY
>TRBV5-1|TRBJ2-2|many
ASSLGAGNTGELF
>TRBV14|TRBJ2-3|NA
ASSQVRLAGGRDTQY
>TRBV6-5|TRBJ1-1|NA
ASSYSPGAGAF
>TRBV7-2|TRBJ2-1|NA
ASSLAGLAQEQF
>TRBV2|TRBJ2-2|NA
ASEPGLAIIGELF
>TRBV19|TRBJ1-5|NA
ASSISPNSNQPQH
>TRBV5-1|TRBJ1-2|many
ASSNSNYGYT
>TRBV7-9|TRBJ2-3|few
ASSPIQGWTDTQY
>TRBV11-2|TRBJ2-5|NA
ASSLGGMQETQY
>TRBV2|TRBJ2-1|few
ASTHGPTPNEQF
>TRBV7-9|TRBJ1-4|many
ASSFVLDSNEKLF
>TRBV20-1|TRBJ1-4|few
SARDWEGLGANEKLF
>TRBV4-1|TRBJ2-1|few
ASSQGQGDEQF
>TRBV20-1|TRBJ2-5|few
SARGTAKGWETQY
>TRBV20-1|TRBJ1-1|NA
SAPNGGGVNTEAF
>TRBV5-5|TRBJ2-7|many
ASSLAASEPYEQY
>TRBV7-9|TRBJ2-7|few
ASSFRSSYYEQY
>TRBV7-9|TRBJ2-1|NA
ASSSPYSEQF
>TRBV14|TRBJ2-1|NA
ASSQGGTGLNEQF
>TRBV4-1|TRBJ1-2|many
ASSQGPIGNYGYT
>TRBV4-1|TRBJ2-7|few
ASSQDPGRGDEQY
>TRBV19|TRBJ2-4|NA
ASKRGNIQY
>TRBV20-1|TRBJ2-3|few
SARDRPRGSGPTDTQY
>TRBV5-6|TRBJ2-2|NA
ASSFGTGAGELF
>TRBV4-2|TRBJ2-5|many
ASSDSGRLETQY
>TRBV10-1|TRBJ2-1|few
ATQGATSGSGKQF
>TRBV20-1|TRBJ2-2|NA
SASGTLNTGELF
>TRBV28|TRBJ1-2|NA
ASSSQGPSGYT
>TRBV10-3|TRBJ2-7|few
ATLPVAGYYEQY
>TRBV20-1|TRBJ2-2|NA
SAFKRGAWVGELF
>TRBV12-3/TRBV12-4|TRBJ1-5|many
ASRRTGEPQH
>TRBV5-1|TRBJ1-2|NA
ASIPGPSENYGYT
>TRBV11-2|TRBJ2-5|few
ASSFGEKETQY